This entry concerns a single T cell receptor (beta chain). This entry is derived from a study of T cell changes during pregnancy in multiple sclerosis. TCRdb's table, derived via immunoSEQ multiplex PCR, lists solely in-frame clones and lacks some. The sample yields under 80,000 clones, roughly nine tenths seen once. The specimen was peripheral blood, collected in the second trimester of pregnancy. The receptor comes from a female donor with multiple sclerosis, enrolled in a pregnancy study.

DNA for the CDR3: TGTGCCAGCAGTTACTCCGACCAGGGGAACTATGGCTACACCTTC. Encoded protein: CASSYSDQGNYGYTF. This chain joins TRBV6-5 and TRBJ1-2; a possible D gene is TRBD1 (6 bases). The CDR3 loop spans 15 amino acids. Trimming removed 0 bases at V and 2 bases at J, with 10 bases between. The germline gives CDR1 MNHEY, CDR2 SVGAGI.